The present T cell receptor (beta chain) was sequenced within a study of T cell repertoires in ileal Crohn's disease. Study summary: All patients had surgery for stricturing (approximately 60%) or penetrating (around 39%) disease. Study results and limitations: Clonal expansions were more frequent in active smokers than non-smokers at surgery.

On this clone: The antigen remains undetermined.

The data were produced by immunoSEQ multiplex PCR, yet TCRdb's version contains in-frame clones alone and is incomplete. The sample records 5,000 or so clones, about four fifths being singletons. Stated time point: neoterminal ileum biopsy at postoperative endoscopy, about 6 months after surgery. CDR3 length equals 15 residues. The V gene lost 6 bases and the J gene lost 3 bases, with 12 bases spanning the gap. Per the germline V gene, CDR1 is MDHEN and CDR2 is SYDVKM. V is TRBV28 and J is TRBJ1-6, with D hard to call. The receptor was isolated from an adult with Crohn's disease. The sequencing sample was made of ileal tissue. CDR3 sequence (DNA): TGTGCCAGCAGACCTGGACGGGACTATAATTCACCCCTCCACTTT. Translating gives CASRPGRDYNSPLHF.